A selection of T cell receptor beta chains follows, all from one sample in a study of early T cells in non-severe SARS-CoV-2 infection. A single record per CDR3 protein comes from TCRdb applying MiXCR to the 5' RACE reads. The sample shows roughly 120,000 distinct CDR3 sequences, about 15% of them seen only once. Sequencing used whole blood. The receptors stem from an adult who was a healthcare worker with PCR-confirmed SARS-CoV-2 infection or an uninfected control (not recorded which). CDR3s include the opening cysteine and the closing phenylalanine or tryptophan. The D gene is left open where the match is weak. Where a row states a size, it is once, few, many or the class of an expanded clone; other rows omit it.

TRBV7-6,few,TRBD2,TRBJ2-5,CASSSGLARRETQYF,TGTGCCAGCAGCTCCGGACTAGCTAGGAGAGAGACCCAGTACTTC
TRBV7-8,many,-,TRBJ2-3,CASSLERGGNTQYF,TGTGCCAGCAGCTTAGAAAGGGGGGGCAATACGCAGTATTTT
TRBV30,-,TRBD2,TRBJ2-3,CAHSWRGGADTQYF,TGTGCCCACTCTTGGCGGGGGGGTGCAGATACGCAGTATTTT
TRBV2,-,-,TRBJ1-4,CASSNDREKLFF,TGTGCCAGCAGTAATGACAGGGAAAAACTGTTTTTT
TRBV4-1,-,-,TRBJ1-6,CASSQSGILPNSPLHF,TGCGCCAGCAGCCAGTCCGGGATCCTACCAAATTCACCCCTCCACTTT
TRBV7-6,-,-,TRBJ2-2,CASSLETTNTGELFF,TGTGCCAGCAGCTTAGAAACCACGAACACCGGGGAGCTGTTTTTT
TRBV3-1,-,-,TRBJ1-1,CASSPIGPKNTEAFF,TGTGCCAGCAGCCCCATTGGGCCGAAGAACACTGAAGCTTTCTTT
TRBV29-1,few,TRBD1,TRBJ1-2,CSVGQGNRGYTF,TGCAGCGTAGGACAGGGAAATCGCGGCTACACCTTC
TRBV12-3/TRBV12-4,few,-,TRBJ1-1,CASSPSIGGVGEAFF,TGTGCCAGCAGTCCGTCCATCGGCGGTGTTGGTGAAGCTTTCTTT
TRBV29-1,few,-,TRBJ2-5,CSVEILAGETQYF,TGCAGCGTTGAGATACTAGCCGGAGAGACCCAGTACTTC
TRBV28,few,-,TRBJ2-1,CASSRDNEQFF,TGTGCCAGCAGTAGAGACAATGAGCAGTTCTTC
TRBV12-3/TRBV12-4,few,-,TRBJ1-6,CASSPRGKGSLHF,TGTGCCAGCAGTCCTAGGGGGAAAGGGTCCCTCCACTTT
TRBV11-2,few,-,TRBJ2-2,CASSLKLAGELFF,TGTGCCAGCAGCTTAAAGCTAGCCGGGGAGCTGTTTTTT
TRBV10-3,many,TRBD1,TRBJ2-5,CAISSTGDETQYF,TGTGCCATCAGCTCGACAGGGGACGAGACCCAGTACTTC
TRBV3-1,-,TRBD1,TRBJ2-1,CASSHRQGAFNEQFF,TGTGCCAGCAGCCATAGACAGGGGGCGTTCAATGAGCAGTTCTTC
TRBV3-1,many,TRBD1,TRBJ2-3,CASSQAGQATDTQYF,TGTGCCAGCAGCCAAGCCGGACAGGCCACAGATACGCAGTATTTT
TRBV20-1,-,TRBD2,TRBJ2-1,CSANLGGEIEQFF,TGCAGTGCGAACCTGGGAGGGGAGATTGAGCAGTTCTTC
TRBV7-3,many,-,TRBJ1-1,CASSLQGGTEAFF,TGTGCCAGCAGCTTACAAGGAGGGACTGAAGCTTTCTTT
TRBV21-1,few,-,TRBJ2-6,CASSKAMGSSGANVLTF,TGTGCCAGCAGCAAAGCGATGGGCAGCTCTGGGGCCAACGTCCTGACTTTC
TRBV30,few,-,TRBJ1-6,CAWRRGSYNSPLHF,TGTGCCTGGAGGCGGGGCTCCTATAATTCACCCCTCCACTTT
TRBV9,-,-,TRBJ2-6,CASSVGLSGANVLTF,TGTGCCAGCAGCGTAGGTCTCTCTGGGGCCAACGTCCTGACTTTC
TRBV10-3,-,TRBD1,TRBJ2-4,CAIRGDREGDIQYF,TGTGCCATCAGGGGGGACAGGGAGGGAGACATTCAGTACTTC
TRBV20-1,-,-,TRBJ1-4,CSARATGTHEKLFF,TGCAGTGCTAGGGCGACAGGAACTCATGAAAAACTGTTTTTT
TRBV6-6,many,-,TRBJ1-1,CASSLVGTLNTEAFF,TGTGCCAGCAGCCTCGTCGGGACGTTGAACACTGAAGCTTTCTTT
TRBV19,-,TRBD1,TRBJ1-1,CASSVDRGRDTEAFF,TGTGCCAGTAGTGTGGACAGGGGGCGCGATACTGAAGCTTTCTTT
TRBV12-3/TRBV12-4,few,TRBD1,TRBJ2-2,CASRRTGALGTGELFF,TGTGCCAGCAGACGGACAGGGGCTTTAGGCACCGGGGAGCTGTTTTTT
TRBV29-1,many,-,TRBJ2-3,CSVESWTESTDTQYF,TGCAGCGTTGAATCGTGGACAGAGAGCACAGATACGCAGTATTTT
TRBV18,-,-,TRBJ2-5,CASRSAETQYF,TGTGCCAGCCGTTCCGCCGAGACCCAGTACTTC
TRBV3-1,-,-,TRBJ1-1,CASSPLRGGTEAFF,TGTGCCAGCAGCCCCCTTCGAGGGGGCACTGAAGCTTTCTTT
TRBV7-2,-,TRBD1,TRBJ2-1,CASSQLRDRGRGEQFF,TGTGCCAGCAGCCAACTCCGGGACAGGGGGCGCGGGGAGCAGTTCTTC
TRBV11-3,-,TRBD1,TRBJ2-1,CASSLGTGGFNEQFF,TGTGCCAGCAGCTTAGGGACAGGGGGGTTCAATGAGCAGTTCTTC
TRBV30,-,TRBD1,TRBJ1-6,CAWRPGQGVQSPLHF,TGTGCCTGGAGACCGGGACAGGGGGTACAGTCACCCCTCCACTTT
TRBV27,-,-,TRBJ1-6,CASSPTGGYSPLHF,TGTGCCAGCAGTCCTACGGGGGGCTATTCACCCCTCCACTTT
TRBV4-2,-,-,TRBJ2-7,CASSLHGLRDEQYF,TGTGCCAGCAGCCTACACGGACTCCGGGACGAGCAGTACTTC
TRBV6-2/TRBV6-3,-,-,TRBJ2-1,CASTPPSNEQFF,TGTGCCAGCACCCCCCCCTCGAATGAGCAGTTCTTC
TRBV29-1,few,TRBD1,TRBJ1-4,CSVAKTGTTNEKLFF,TGCAGCGTTGCTAAGACAGGGACGACTAATGAAAAACTGTTTTTT
TRBV18,few,-,TRBJ1-5,CASRMDDQPQHF,TGTGCCAGCCGAATGGATGATCAGCCCCAGCATTTT